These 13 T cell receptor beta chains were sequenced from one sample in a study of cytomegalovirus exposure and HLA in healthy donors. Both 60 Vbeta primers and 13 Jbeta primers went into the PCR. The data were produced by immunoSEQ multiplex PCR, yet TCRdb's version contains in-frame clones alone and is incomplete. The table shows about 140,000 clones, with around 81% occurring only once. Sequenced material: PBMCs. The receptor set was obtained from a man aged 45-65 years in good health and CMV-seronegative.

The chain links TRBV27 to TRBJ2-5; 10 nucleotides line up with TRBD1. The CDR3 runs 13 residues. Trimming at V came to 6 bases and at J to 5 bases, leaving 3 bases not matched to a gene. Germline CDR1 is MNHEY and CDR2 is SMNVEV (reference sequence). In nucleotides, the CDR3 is TGTGCCAGCAGGGGGACAGGGGTGGAGACCCAGTACTTC. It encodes CASRGTGVETQYF.

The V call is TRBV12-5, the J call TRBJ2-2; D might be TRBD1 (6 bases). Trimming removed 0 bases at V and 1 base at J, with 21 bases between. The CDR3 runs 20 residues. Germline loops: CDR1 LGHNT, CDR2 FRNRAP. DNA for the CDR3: TGTGCTAGTGGTTTGGTACGAGGGTTGTCCTACAGGGAGAACACCGGGGAGCTGTTTTTT. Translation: CASGLVRGLSYRENTGELFF. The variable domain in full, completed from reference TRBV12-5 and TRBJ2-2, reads DARVTQTPRHKVTEMGQEVTMRCQPILGHNTVFWYRQTMMQGLELLAYFRNRAPLDDSGMPKDRFSAEMPDATLATLKIQPSEPRDSAVYFCASGLVRGLSYRENTGELFFGEGSRLTVL.

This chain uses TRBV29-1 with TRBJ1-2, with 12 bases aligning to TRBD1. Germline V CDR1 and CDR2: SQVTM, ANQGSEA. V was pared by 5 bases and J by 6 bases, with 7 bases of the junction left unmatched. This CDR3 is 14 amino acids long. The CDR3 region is CSVSIGTGGDGYTF. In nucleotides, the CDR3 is TGCAGCGTTTCAATCGGGACAGGGGGCGATGGCTACACCTTC.

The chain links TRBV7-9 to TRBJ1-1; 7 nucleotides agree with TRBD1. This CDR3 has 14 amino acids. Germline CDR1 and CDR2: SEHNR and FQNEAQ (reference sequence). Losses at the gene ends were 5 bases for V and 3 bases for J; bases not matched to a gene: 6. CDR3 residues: CASSEGAPDTEAFF. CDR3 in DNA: TGTGCCAGCAGCGAGGGGGCCCCAGACACTGAAGCTTTCTTT.

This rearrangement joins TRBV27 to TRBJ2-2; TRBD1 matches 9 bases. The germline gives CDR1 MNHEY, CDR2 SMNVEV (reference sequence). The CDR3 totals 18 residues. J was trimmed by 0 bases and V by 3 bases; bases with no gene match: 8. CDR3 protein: CASSLAGQGSANTGELFF. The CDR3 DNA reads TGTGCCAGCAGTTTGGCGGGACAGGGTTCGGCGAACACCGGGGAGCTGTTTTTT.

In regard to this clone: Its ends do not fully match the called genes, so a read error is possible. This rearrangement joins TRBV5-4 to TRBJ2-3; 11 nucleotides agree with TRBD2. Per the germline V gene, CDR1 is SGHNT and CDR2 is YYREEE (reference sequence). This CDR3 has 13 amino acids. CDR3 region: CASSPLAGGPLFF. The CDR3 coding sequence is TGTGCCAGCAGCCCGCTAGCGGGAGGACCTCTTTTTTTT.

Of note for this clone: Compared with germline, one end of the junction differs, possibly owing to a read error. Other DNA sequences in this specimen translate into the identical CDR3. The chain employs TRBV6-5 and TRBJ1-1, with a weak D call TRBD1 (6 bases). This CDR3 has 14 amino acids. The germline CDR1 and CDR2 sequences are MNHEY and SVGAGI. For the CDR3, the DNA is TGTGCCAGCAGTTACCGAGGACAGAACACCGAAGCTTTCTTT. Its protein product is CASSYRGQNTEAFF.

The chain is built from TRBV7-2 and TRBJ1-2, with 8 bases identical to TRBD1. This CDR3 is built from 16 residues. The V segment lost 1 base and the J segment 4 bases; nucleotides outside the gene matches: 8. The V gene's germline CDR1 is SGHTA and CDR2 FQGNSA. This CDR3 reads CASSLDDRGYGYGYTF. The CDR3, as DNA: TGTGCCAGCAGCTTAGATGACAGGGGCTACGGCTATGGCTACACCTTC. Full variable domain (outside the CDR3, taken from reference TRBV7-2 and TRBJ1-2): GAGVSQSPSNKVTEKGKDVELRCDPISGHTALYWYRQSLGQGLEFLIYFQGNSAPDKSGLPSDRFSAERTGGSVSTLTIQRTQQEDSAVYLCASSLDDRGYGYGYTFGSGTRLTVV.

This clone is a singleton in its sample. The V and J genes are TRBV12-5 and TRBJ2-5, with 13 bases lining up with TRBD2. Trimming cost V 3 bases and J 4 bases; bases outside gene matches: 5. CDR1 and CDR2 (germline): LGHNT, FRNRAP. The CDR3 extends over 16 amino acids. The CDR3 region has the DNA TGTGCTAGTGGTTTACCCTGGACTAGCGGGGGAGAGACCCAGTACTTC. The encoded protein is CASGLPWTSGGETQYF.

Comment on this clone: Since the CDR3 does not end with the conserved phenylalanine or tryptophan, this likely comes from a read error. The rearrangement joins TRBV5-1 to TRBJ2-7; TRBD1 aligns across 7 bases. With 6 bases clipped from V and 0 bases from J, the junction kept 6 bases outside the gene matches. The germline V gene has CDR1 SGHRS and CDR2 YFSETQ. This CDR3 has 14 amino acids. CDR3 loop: CASKLRDSSYEQYS. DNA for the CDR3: TGCGCCAGCAAGCTTAGGGACAGCTCCTACGAGCAGTACTCC.

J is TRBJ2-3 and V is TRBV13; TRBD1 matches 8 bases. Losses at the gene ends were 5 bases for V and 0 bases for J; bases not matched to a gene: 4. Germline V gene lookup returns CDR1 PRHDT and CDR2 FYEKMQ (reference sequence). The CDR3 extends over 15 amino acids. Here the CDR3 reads CASSGDRSSTDTQYF. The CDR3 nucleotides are TGTGCCAGCAGCGGGGACAGGTCGAGCACAGATACGCAGTATTTT.

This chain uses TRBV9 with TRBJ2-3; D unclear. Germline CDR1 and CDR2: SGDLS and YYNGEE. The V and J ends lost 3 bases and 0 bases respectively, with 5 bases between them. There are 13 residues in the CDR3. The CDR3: CASSGSSTDTQYF. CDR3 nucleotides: TGTGCCAGCAGCGGGAGTAGCACAGATACGCAGTATTTT.

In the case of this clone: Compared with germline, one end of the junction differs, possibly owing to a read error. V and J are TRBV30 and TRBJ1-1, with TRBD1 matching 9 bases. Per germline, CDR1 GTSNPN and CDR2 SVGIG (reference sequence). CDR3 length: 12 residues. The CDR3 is CAHYTPRTGEKF. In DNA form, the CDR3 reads TGTGCCCACTACACTCCACGGACAGGGGAAAAGTTT.